The following is a T cell receptor (beta chain) sequence with its context. Its specificity is not known. The sample comes from a study of T cell clonotyping in hematopoietic cell transplantation. Study details: Recipient samples before transplant were obtained post-cytoreduction.

Specified time point: recipient sample about 28 days before transplant, after cytoreduction. Samples: about 28 days before transplant, then days 30, 100 and 180 after. Study observations and caveats: At the given depth, recipient repertoires were over 95% de novo clonotypes. Higher Inverse Simpson Index values in graft donor and pretransplant recipient predicted broader posttransplant TCR diversity.

V was shortened by 2 bases and J by 1 base, with 18 bases between the two germline ends. The germline CDR1 and CDR2 sequences are LGHNA and YNFKEQ. The CDR3 sequence is 17 residues long. TCRdb keeps only in-frame clones here, not all; method: immunoSEQ multiplex PCR. The sample records approximately 41,000 clones, 85% being singletons. This clonotype was obtained from a man in his sixties with acute myeloid leukemia. Some clones in this sample may be carry-over from other donors' samples. The gene calls are TRBV4-2 and TRBJ2-7, with D maybe TRBD2 (6 bases). Material: peripheral blood mononuclear cells, obtained before stem cell transplant. Here the CDR3 reads CASSQTATGGRSYEQYF. Written as DNA, the CDR3 is TGTGCCAGCAGCCAAACAGCTACCGGGGGACGGTCCTACGAGCAGTACTTC.